A single sample gave rise to the 8 T cell receptor beta chains below, sequenced in a study of tumor and adjacent non-tumor tissue in lung cancer. No cell sorting was done before RNA was extracted from the tissue. TCRbeta libraries were built with three rounds of nested PCR, modified from ARM-PCR. TCRdb used MiXCR to reprocess the multiplex PCR reads, holding one entry per CDR3 protein. This sample has more than 85,000 distinct CDR3 sequences, with approximately 57% found just once. The sample comprised lung tumor tissue. These receptors all stem from a man between 65 and 80 years old with non-small cell lung cancer.

The table lists this clonotype with a few counts. The chain carries TRBV5-1 and TRBJ2-4, with 9 bases fitting TRBD1. The CDR3 contains 15 residues. With 0 bases clipped from V and 5 bases from J, the junction kept 3 bases outside the gene matches. Germline loops: CDR1 SGHRS, CDR2 YFSETQ. The CDR3 loop is CASSLARQGENIQYF. As DNA, the CDR3 is TGCGCCAGCAGCTTGGCGAGACAGGGGGAAAACATTCAGTACTTC.

With respect to this clonotype: Sequence at one end of the junction differs from germline and may be a read error. The DNA of the CDR3 is TGTGCCAACAGTGAACTCATGAACACTGAAGCTTTCTTT. It specifies CANSELMNTEAFF. This chain uses TRBV2 with TRBJ1-1; D unclear. CDR1 is SNHLY, CDR2 FYNNEI, per germline. The CDR3 is made up of 13 amino acids.

This clonotype has only one observation. The junction does not match germline at one end; this may be a read error. V is TRBV6-1 and J is TRBJ2-3; the match to TRBD2 covers 10 bases. Germline assignment: CDR1 MNHNS and CDR2 SASEGT. This CDR3 is built from 18 residues. CDR3 loop: CASSEAGGRGRGTGTQYF. CDR3 bases: TGCGCCAGCAGTGAAGCGGGAGGGAGAGGACGTGGCACAGGTACGCAGTATTTT.

Only a few counts were recorded for this clonotype. A read error may be the cause here, since a much bigger clone is one base away. The chain uses TRBV30 and TRBJ2-1; the match to TRBD2 covers 8 bases. The CDR3 covers 13 residues. Per germline, CDR1 GTSNPN and CDR2 SVGIG (reference sequence). V shed 7 bases and J 3 bases; nucleotides not matched to a gene: 5. CDR3 protein: CAYGGRFYNEQFF. CDR3 DNA: TGTGCCTATGGCGGGAGGTTCTACAATGAGCAGTTCTTC.

This clonotype has a single count. Likely a read error: the CDR3 ends without its conserved phenylalanine or tryptophan. The chain has TRBV4-2 and TRBJ2-2, with D unresolved. Germline CDR1 reads LGHNA; CDR2 reads YNFKEQ. This CDR3 comprises 16 residues. For the CDR3, the DNA is TGCGCCAGCAGCCAAGAGATCTCTTCGAACACCGGGGAGCTGTTTTGT. Amino acids: CASSQEISSNTGELFC.

This clonotype was seen ten or more times. The chain is built from TRBV10-3 and TRBJ2-2; no clear D gene. Germline loops: CDR1 ENHRY, CDR2 SYGVKD. This CDR3 has 14 residues. The V end lost 10 bases, the J end lost 1 base, and 13 bases lay between the germline ends. DNA of the CDR3: TGTGCCACCGGTAGAGGCGGGAACACCGGGGAGCTGTTTTTT. Amino acid sequence: CATGRGGNTGELFF.

Worth noting for this clonotype: A junction boundary mismatches the germline segment, possibly from a read error. V and J are TRBV6-1 and TRBJ2-6; perhaps TRBD1 as D (6 bases). Per the germline V gene, CDR1 is MNHNS and CDR2 is SASEGT. The CDR3 runs 16 residues. CDR3 in amino acids: CASSAEDSPGANILTF. The CDR3 nucleotides are TGCGCCAGCAGTGCCGAGGACAGCCCTGGGGCCAACATCCTGACTTTC.

This clonotype was recorded many times. The chain employs TRBV5-1 and TRBJ1-1; 10 nucleotides line up with TRBD1. V lost 4 bases to trimming and J lost 4 bases; unmatched junction nucleotides: 7. CDR1 is SGHRS and CDR2 is YFSETQ in the germline V gene. This CDR3 has 15 residues. CDR3 protein: CASSIRQGASTEAFF. The CDR3 DNA follows: TGCGCCAGCAGCATTCGACAGGGGGCAAGCACTGAAGCTTTCTTT.